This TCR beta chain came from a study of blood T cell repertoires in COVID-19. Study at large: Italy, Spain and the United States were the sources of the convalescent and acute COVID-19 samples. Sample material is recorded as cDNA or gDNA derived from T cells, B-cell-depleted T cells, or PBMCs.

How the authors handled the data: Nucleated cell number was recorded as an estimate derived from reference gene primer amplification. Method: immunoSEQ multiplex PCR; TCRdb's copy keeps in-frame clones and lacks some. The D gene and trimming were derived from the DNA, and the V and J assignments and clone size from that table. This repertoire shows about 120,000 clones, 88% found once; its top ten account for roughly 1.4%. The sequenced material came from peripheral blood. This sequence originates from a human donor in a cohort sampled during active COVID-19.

This chain's CDR3 is CASSPSPVAKNEQFF. DNA of the CDR3: TGTGCCAGCAGCCCTTCACCGGTCGCGAAAAATGAGCAGTTCTTC. This sequence joins TRBV11-1 and TRBJ2-1; D not certain. Germline assignment: CDR1 SGHAT and CDR2 FQDESV (reference sequence). V lost 5 bases to trimming and J lost 7 bases, with 18 bases between them. CDR3 length: 15 amino acids.